Below, 18 T cell receptor beta chains from the same sample are listed, as sequenced in a study of blood T cell repertoires in COVID-19. Method: immunoSEQ multiplex PCR; TCRdb's copy keeps in-frame clones and lacks some. In the table there are roughly 180,000 clones, about 85% of which are singletons. The source material was peripheral blood. Receptors originate from a man aged 80 or over with COVID-19, enrolled during active disease.

V is TRBV5-4 and J is TRBJ1-2, with 9 bases matching TRBD1. CDR1 SGHNT and CDR2 YYREEE come from the germline V gene (reference sequence). The CDR3 is made up of 13 amino acids. Trimming cost V 0 bases and J 7 bases; bases outside gene matches: 1. CDR3 in DNA: TGTGCCAGCAGCTTGGACAGGGGGCGTGGCTACACCTTC. Encoded protein: CASSLDRGRGYTF.

The chain couples TRBV6-1 to TRBJ1-2; possibly TRBD1 for D (6 bases). V was clipped by 1 base and J by 7 bases, with 16 bases between them. The CDR3 spans 15 residues. The germline gives CDR1 MNHNS, CDR2 SASEGT. The CDR3 is CASSEVSPLDSGYTF. CDR3 in DNA: TGTGCCAGCAGTGAAGTTTCACCGTTGGACAGTGGCTACACCTTC.

The chain links TRBV14 to TRBJ2-1, with 10 bases matching TRBD1. The CDR3 has 15 residues. CDR1 and CDR2 from the germline V gene are SGHDN and FVKESK. The trim removed 6 bases at V and 7 bases at J, leaving 9 bases unmatched. CDR3 nucleotides: TGTGCCAGCAGTCACCAGGGACAGGGGTCAAATGAGCAGTTCTTC. It translates to CASSHQGQGSNEQFF.

This clone was seen just once. V gene TRBV6-2 or TRBV6-3 combines with J gene TRBJ2-5, with D possibly matching TRBD2 (5 bases). The V and J ends lost 2 bases and 1 base respectively, with 8 bases between them. Looked up from germline, CDR1 is MNHEY and CDR2 is SVGEGT. This CDR3 spans 14 amino acids. The CDR3 DNA reads TGTGCCAGCAGTTACGCCGGGGTCCAAGAGACCCAGTACTTC. It encodes CASSYAGVQETQYF.

The CDR3 protein is CASSKQGDSNQPQHF. The CDR3 DNA follows: TGTGCCAGCAGCAAACAAGGGGATAGCAATCAGCCCCAGCATTTT. The chain is built from TRBV21-1 and TRBJ1-5; the tabulated D call, TRBD1, remains unverified against the DNA. TRBV21-1 is listed as a pseudogene. The CDR3 runs 15 residues.

The rearrangement uses TRBV9 and TRBJ2-1; 8 bases are a match to TRBD2. This CDR3 comprises 14 residues. V lost 0 bases and J lost 7; bases outside the gene matches: 3. Germline values: CDR1 SGDLS, CDR2 YYNGEE. DNA for the CDR3: TGTGCCAGCAGCGTAGGCGGGGGGAGTAATGAGCAGTTCTTC. Amino acids: CASSVGGGSNEQFF.

J is TRBJ1-2 and V is TRBV3-1 (or the pseudogene TRBV3-2); 10 bases agree with TRBD1. Germline V gene sequence: CDR1 LGHDT, CDR2 YNNKEL (reference sequence). The V segment lost 5 bases and the J segment 7 bases; nucleotides outside the gene matches: 4. The CDR3 loop spans 13 amino acids. CDR3 DNA: TGTGCCAGCAGCGACCGGGACAGGGGTGGCTACACCTTC. Protein product: CASSDRDRGGYTF.

The chain combines TRBV6-6 with TRBJ1-1; no firm D call. The CDR3 covers 14 residues. The V end lost 0 bases, the J end lost 0 bases, and 5 bases lay between the germline ends. In germline, CDR1 is MNHNY, CDR2 SVGAGI (reference sequence). CDR3 DNA: TGTGCCAGCAGTTACTCGAACTTGAACACTGAAGCTTTCTTT. It codes for CASSYSNLNTEAFF.

The chain uses TRBV18 and TRBJ1-5; the match to TRBD1 covers 7 bases. Trimming at V came to 4 bases and at J to 5 bases, leaving 5 bases not matched to a gene. The CDR3 runs 14 residues. Germline CDR1 is KGHSH and CDR2 is LQKENI. The CDR3: CASSQQGSHQPQHF. The CDR3 DNA reads TGTGCCAGCTCACAACAGGGGTCCCATCAGCCCCAGCATTTT.

In its sample, this clone was seen once. V and J are TRBV7-3 and TRBJ2-7, with a weak D call TRBD1 (5 bases). The CDR3 is 13 amino acids. V was pared by 3 bases and J by 5 bases, with 11 bases between. Germline lookup yields CDR1 SGHTA and CDR2 FQGTGA. DNA of the CDR3: TGTGCCAGCAGCTTCGACAGAGGCAACGAGCAGTACTTC. Translated: CASSFDRGNEQYF.

The chain combines TRBV19 with TRBJ1-6, with unresolved D. V lost 6 bases, J lost 3 bases, and 12 bases lay in between. The CDR3 totals 15 residues. Germline CDR1 is LNHDA and CDR2 is SQIVND (reference sequence). The CDR3 loop is CASSGERNYNSPLHF. As DNA, the CDR3 is TGTGCCAGTAGCGGCGAGCGAAACTATAATTCACCCCTCCACTTT.

The chain is built from TRBV10-3 and TRBJ2-5; 10 bases match TRBD2. Germline trimming cut 0 bases from V and 3 bases from J; bases unmatched to any gene: 1. The germline V gene encodes CDR1 ENHRY and CDR2 SYGVKD. CDR3 size: 15 residues. This chain's CDR3 is CAISESTSGEETQYF. The CDR3 nucleotides are TGTGCCATCAGTGAGTCAACTAGCGGGGAAGAGACCCAGTACTTC.

This clone showed up just a few times. The rearrangement joins TRBV7-8 to TRBJ1-5; the D is unclear. Per germline, CDR1 SGHVS and CDR2 FQNEAQ. V shed 2 bases and J shed 4 bases, with 12 bases lying between them. The CDR3 has 15 amino acids. CDR3 protein: CASSLTLPGNQPQHF. CDR3 DNA sequence: TGTGCCAGCAGCTTAACGCTTCCGGGGAATCAGCCCCAGCATTTT.

This chain connects TRBV3-1 (or the pseudogene TRBV3-2) to TRBJ1-4; D perhaps matches TRBD1 (6 bases). The germline V gene encodes CDR1 LGHDT and CDR2 YNNKEL (reference sequence). V was shortened by 4 bases and J by 12 bases, with 15 bases between the two germline ends. This CDR3 is 13 amino acids long. The CDR3 DNA reads as TGTGCCAGCAGCCTACAGATGGACAGTCAACTGTTTTTT. This gives the protein CASSLQMDSQLFF.

The chain has TRBV14 and TRBJ2-5, with no clear D. Trimming left V 0 bases short and J 5 bases short, with 13 bases between. CDR1 is SGHDN and CDR2 is FVKESK in the germline V gene. The CDR3 totals 15 residues. The CDR3: CASSQDELGTETQYF. CDR3 DNA: TGTGCCAGCAGCCAAGATGAGCTGGGCACTGAGACCCAGTACTTC.

V is TRBV19 and J is TRBJ1-1; no clear D gene. CDR1 and CDR2 (germline): LNHDA, SQIVND (reference sequence). V was clipped by 6 bases and J by 0 bases, with 11 bases between them. The CDR3 loop spans 14 amino acids. CDR3 sequence: CASREGSMNTEAFF. CDR3 in DNA: TGTGCCAGTAGGGAGGGCAGCATGAACACTGAAGCTTTCTTT.

The V call is TRBV18, the J call TRBJ1-3; D gene uncertain. V lost 2 bases and J 0 bases, leaving 8 bases between the germline ends. Germline V gene lookup returns CDR1 KGHSH and CDR2 LQKENI. This CDR3 comprises 15 residues. The CDR3 nucleotides are TGTGCCAGCTCACCAGGAGCCAACTCTGGAAACACCATATATTTT. Protein sequence: CASSPGANSGNTIYF.

This chain links TRBV20-1 with TRBJ2-6; D not certain. The CDR3 loop spans 18 amino acids. Germline CDR1 DFQATT, CDR2 SNEGSKA (reference sequence). Trimming stripped 3 bases from V and 0 bases from J, with 18 bases between. The CDR3 sequence: CSASISPGISSGANVLTF. The CDR3 DNA reads TGCAGTGCTAGTATTTCGCCAGGAATCAGCTCTGGGGCCAACGTCCTGACTTTC.